This T cell receptor (beta chain) appears in the sequencing data of a study of control samples from healthy donors and cancer patients. The V gene end was trimmed by 4 bases and the J gene end by 3 bases; junction bases not matched to a gene: 3. The CDR3 covers 14 residues. Germline V CDR1 and CDR2: SGHTA, FQGNSA. TCRdb keeps only in-frame clones here, not all; method: immunoSEQ multiplex PCR. The data contain some 80,000 clones, 80% to 90% of them singletons. The chain has TRBV7-2 and TRBJ2-7, with 10 bases fitting TRBD2. The sample consisted of PBMCs. The receptor was derived from an older woman with head and neck cancer. CDR3 in amino acids: CASSSSSGSYEQYF. CDR3 DNA sequence: TGTGCCAGCAGCTCATCTAGCGGGAGCTACGAGCAGTACTTC.